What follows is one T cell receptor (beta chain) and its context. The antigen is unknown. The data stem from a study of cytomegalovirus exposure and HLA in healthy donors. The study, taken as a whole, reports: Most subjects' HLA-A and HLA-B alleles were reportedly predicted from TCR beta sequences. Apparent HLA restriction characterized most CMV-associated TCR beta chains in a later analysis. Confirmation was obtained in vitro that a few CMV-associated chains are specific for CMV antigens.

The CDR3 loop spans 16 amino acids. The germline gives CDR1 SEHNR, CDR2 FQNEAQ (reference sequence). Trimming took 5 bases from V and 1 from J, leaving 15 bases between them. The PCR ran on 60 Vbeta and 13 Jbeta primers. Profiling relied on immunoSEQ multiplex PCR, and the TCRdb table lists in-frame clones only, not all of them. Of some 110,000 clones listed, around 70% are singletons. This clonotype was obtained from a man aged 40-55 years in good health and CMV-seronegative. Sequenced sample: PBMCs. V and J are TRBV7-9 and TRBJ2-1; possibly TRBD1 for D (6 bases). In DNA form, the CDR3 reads TGTGCCAGCAGCCCCACCCAGGGGAGTTCCTACAATGAGCAGTTCTTC. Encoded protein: CASSPTQGSSYNEQFF. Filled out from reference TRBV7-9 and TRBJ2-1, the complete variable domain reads DTGVSQNPRHKITKRGQNVTFRCDPISEHNRLYWYRQTLGQGPEFLTYFQNEAQLEKSRLLSDRFSAERPKGSFSTLEIQRTEQGDSAMYLCASSPTQGSSYNEQFFGPGTRLTVL.